The 4 T cell receptor beta chains below come from one sample, sequenced in a study of cytomegalovirus exposure and HLA in healthy donors. The PCR employed 60 Vbeta primers together with 13 Jbeta primers. Measured with immunoSEQ multiplex PCR; TCRdb has only the in-frame clones, and not every one. The sample has some 170,000 clones, roughly 80% seen once. The specimen was PBMCs. Every receptor here comes from a young man in good health and CMV-seronegative.

The chain has TRBV5-4 and TRBJ1-2; D may be TRBD1 (5 bases). Trimming took 5 bases from V and 2 from J, leaving 13 bases between them. This CDR3 is 14 amino acids long. Germline V gene data show CDR1 as SGHNT and CDR2 as YYREEE (reference sequence). Here the CDR3 reads CASSGFAGNYGYTF. The CDR3 nucleotides are TGTGCCAGCAGTGGATTCGCAGGGAACTATGGCTACACCTTC.

The CDR3 bases are TGTGCCAGCAGTGAAGCGTGGGAGCAGTACTTC. It yields the protein CASSEAWEQYF. The rearrangement uses TRBV2 and TRBJ2-5, with D possibly matching TRBD2 (5 bases). CDR3 length: 11 residues. The V gene lost 0 bases and the J gene lost 11 bases, with 7 bases spanning the gap. Per the germline V gene, CDR1 is SNHLY and CDR2 is FYNNEI.

The chain links TRBV18 to TRBJ1-1, with TRBD1 matching 7 bases. With 3 bases clipped from V and 5 bases from J, the junction kept 6 bases outside the gene matches. Germline V lookup: CDR1 KGHSH, CDR2 LQKENI. The CDR3 contains 14 residues. Written as DNA, the CDR3 is TGTGCCAGCTCACCCCTAGGGACAGAAACTGAAGCTTTCTTT. It specifies CASSPLGTETEAFF.

This sequence joins TRBV9 and TRBJ1-1; 9 nucleotides line up with TRBD1. The CDR3 runs to 15 residues. V was pared by 3 bases and J by 5 bases, with 8 bases of the junction left unmatched. CDR1 is SGDLS, CDR2 YYNGEE, per germline. CDR3: CASSARDREGTEAFF. CDR3 DNA: TGTGCCAGCAGCGCCCGGGACAGGGAGGGTACTGAAGCTTTCTTT.